What follows is one T cell receptor beta chain and its context. Other DNA sequences in this sample translate to the same CDR3. The input for sorted-subset replicate PCRs was 200 to 250 ng DNA, about 30,000 T cell genomes. Clones were sequenced by immunoSEQ multiplex PCR, and TCRdb holds only the in-frame ones, with some missing. Of 2 million to 2.5 million clones detected, around 95% appear once; the ten largest clones hold roughly 0.13%. The ends were cut back, 3 bases at V and 3 bases at J, with 3 bases in the middle. CDR3 length: 11 residues. Germline V gene data show CDR1 as MGHRA and CDR2 as YSYEKL. This record belongs to a study of shared clonotypes between healthy human individuals. A split of CD4+ cells into CD45RA+ naive and CD45RA-negative memory subsets was performed.

This receptor was taken from a man younger than 30 in good health. V is TRBV4-1 and J is TRBJ2-7; D unresolved. Sequenced: naive CD4+ T cells sorted from blood. The sample's subset: CD45RA+ positively selected. CDR3 DNA sequence: TGCGCCAGCAGCCAGAACTACGAGCAGTACTTC. Amino acid sequence: CASSQNYEQYF.